This TCR beta chain was documented in a study of T cell repertoires in cytomegalovirus infection. In the study overall: The authors used CMV epitopes that were HLA-C-restricted (recently identified) and HLA-B-restricted (well studied). It can be stated that public TCR beta signatures indicated CMV infection as well as a matching HLA type. Points from the study as a whole: The ex vivo response showed dominance by HLA-C-restricted CMV-specific TCR beta clonotypes. Cumulative frequency of public TCR beta families picked out carriers of CMV plus the relevant HLA.

This clonotype was detected ten times or more. Its target is unknown. The CDR3 extends over 13 amino acids. Germline CDR1 reads SGHVS; CDR2 reads FNYEAQ. Trimming removed 1 base from V and 5 bases from J; junction bases left unmatched: 1. TCRdb re-called the reads through MiXCR, storing one row per CDR3 protein. The profile shows fewer than 950,000 distinct CDR3 sequences, approximately 29% of them singletons. This receptor was identified in a human donor in good health (CMV status not recorded). Some clones in this sample may be carry-over from other donors' samples. The chain is built from TRBV7-6 and TRBJ2-5; TRBD2 matches at 7 bases. The starting material was cultured CD8+ T cells from PBMCs, obtained from culture after CMV antigen stimulation. The CDR3 nucleotides read TGTGCCAGCAGCTTAGGGGAGGGGGAGACCCAGTACTTC. It codes for CASSLGEGETQYF.